This TCR beta chain was sequenced in a study of blood T cells in healthy people across ages. This clonotype occurred a few times. A second PCR of 7 to 11 cycles used a sample-barcoded 5' primer and a J-beta primer mix. TCRdb processed the 5' RACE reads anew with MiXCR; each CDR3 protein has one entry. The table lists almost 300,000 distinct CDR3 sequences, around 29% of them singletons, with approximately 28% in the top ten. This sequence was found in a woman aged 65 to 85 in good health. The material sequenced was blood.

In nucleotides, the CDR3 is TGTGCCAGCAGTTATAACCCCCGGACTAGCGGGACCTACACCGGGGAGCTGTTTTTT. It translates to CASSYNPRTSGTYTGELFF. The V and J genes are TRBV6-5 and TRBJ2-2; 12 bases are a match to TRBD2. From germline, CDR1 is MNHEY and CDR2 SVGAGI. V shed 3 bases and J 3 bases; nucleotides not matched to a gene: 11. CDR3 length: 19 amino acids.